The 17 T cell receptor beta chains reported below all come from one sample, sequenced in a study of long-term antiretroviral therapy in people with HIV. Run at survey level, the immunoSEQ assay was version v3.0. TCRdb keeps only in-frame clones here, not all; method: immunoSEQ multiplex PCR. The table shows 22,000 or so clones, with 84% occurring only once. Sequencing was performed on unsorted PBMCs, taken 0.5 years before starting antiretroviral therapy. These receptors were obtained from a man aged 35 to 55 with HIV.

The chain is built from TRBV30 and TRBJ1-2, with 8 positions matching TRBD1. Germline lookup yields CDR1 GTSNPN and CDR2 SVGIG (reference sequence). The J segment lost 6 bases and the V segment lost 5 bases, leaving 5 bases of the junction unmatched. This CDR3 has 12 residues. The DNA of the CDR3 is TGTGCCTGGGAGACAGGGGAGGATGGCTACACCTTC. Its protein product is CAWETGEDGYTF.

The V gene is TRBV21-1, the J gene TRBJ1-4; no DNA check was done on the table's D call, TRBD1. TRBV21-1 is given as a pseudogene. CDR3 size: 13 residues. The CDR3 nucleotides are TGTGCCAGGGCGGACAGGGAAGGGGGAAAACTGTTTTTT. It translates to CARADREGGKLFF.

This sequence joins TRBV6-5 and TRBJ1-1; perhaps TRBD1 as D (5 bases). This CDR3 has 13 residues. Germline CDR1 MNHEY, CDR2 SVGAGI. V gave up 6 bases and J gave up 6 bases, with 14 bases separating them. The CDR3 sequence is CASSHGGIAEAFF. Written as DNA, the CDR3 is TGTGCCAGCAGCCACGGGGGGATAGCTGAAGCTTTCTTT.

This chain links TRBV11-2 with TRBJ2-3; perhaps TRBD2 as D (5 bases). Germline V CDR1 and CDR2: SGHAT, FQNNGV. V lost 1 base to trimming and J lost 1 base, with 9 bases between them. The length of the CDR3 is 15 residues. The CDR3 bases are TGTGCCAGCAGCTTAGCGGGGATGGGCACAGATACGCAGTATTTT. Translated: CASSLAGMGTDTQYF.

The chain links TRBV19 to TRBJ2-2; 7 bases are shared with TRBD2. The V gene's germline CDR1 is LNHDA and CDR2 SQIVND (reference sequence). The length of the CDR3 is 17 residues. Trimming removed 5 bases from V and 5 bases from J; junction bases left unmatched: 14. CDR3 residues: CASSFPLTSARTGELFF. The CDR3 DNA is TGTGCCAGTAGTTTTCCTCTAACTAGCGCTAGAACCGGGGAGCTGTTTTTT. Combining the CDR3 with reference TRBV19 and TRBJ2-2 gives the whole variable domain DGGITQSPKYLFRKEGQNVTLSCEQNLNHDAMYWYRQDPGQGLRLIYYSQIVNDFQKGDIAEGYSVSREKKESFPLTVTSAQKNPTAFYLCASSFPLTSARTGELFFGEGSRLTVL.

The rearrangement uses TRBV28 and TRBJ2-5, with D perhaps matching TRBD1 (7 bases). Germline assignment: CDR1 MDHEN and CDR2 SYDVKM. V gave up 5 bases and J gave up 0 bases, with 10 bases separating them. The CDR3 is 14 residues long. As DNA, the CDR3 is TGTGCCAGCAGTCGGGGGACAGACCAAGAGACCCAGTACTTC. Its translation: CASSRGTDQETQYF.

This clone was observed once. This chain uses TRBV28 with TRBJ1-3; 8 bases align to TRBD1. This CDR3 is 15 amino acids long. The ends lost 6 bases at V and 2 bases at J; junction bases unmatched: 6. From germline, CDR1 is MDHEN and CDR2 SYDVKM. The CDR3 loop is CASRTTQGAGNTIYF. The CDR3 DNA follows: TGTGCCAGCAGGACAACACAGGGGGCTGGAAACACCATATATTTT.

This chain links TRBV7-2 with TRBJ2-1; no reliable D call. The CDR3 sequence is 15 residues long. Looked up from germline, CDR1 is SGHTA and CDR2 is FQGNSA. The V end lost 5 bases, the J end lost 7 bases, and 18 bases lay between the germline ends. The CDR3 DNA sequence: TGTGCCAGCAGCCTGCTTTCCCCCATGGGAAATGAGCAGTTCTTC. Protein sequence: CASSLLSPMGNEQFF. The whole variable domain, remainder taken from reference TRBV7-2 and TRBJ2-1, is GAGVSQSPSNKVTEKGKDVELRCDPISGHTALYWYRQSLGQGLEFLIYFQGNSAPDKSGLPSDRFSAERTGGSVSTLTIQRTQQEDSAVYLCASSLLSPMGNEQFFGPGTRLTVL.

The gene calls are TRBV6-5 and TRBJ2-3; no firm D call. From germline, CDR1 is MNHEY and CDR2 SVGAGI. Trimming pared 0 bases from V and 0 bases from J, leaving 4 bases between. The CDR3 spans 14 residues. CDR3: CASSYSPSTDTQYF. In DNA form, the CDR3 reads TGTGCCAGCAGTTACTCCCCTAGCACAGATACGCAGTATTTT.

This chain links TRBV7-2 with TRBJ2-2, with D unclear. The V gene lost 1 base and the J gene lost 6 bases, with 12 bases spanning the gap. CDR3 length: 15 residues. CDR1 and CDR2 from the germline V gene are SGHTA and FQGNSA. Here the CDR3 reads CASSLDFQPSGELFF. CDR3 coding DNA: TGTGCCAGCAGCTTAGATTTCCAACCATCCGGGGAGCTGTTTTTT.

The chain combines TRBV6-5 with TRBJ2-7; D gene uncertain. This CDR3 has 14 amino acids. The germline CDR1 and CDR2 sequences are MNHEY and SVGAGI. The V gene lost 5 bases and the J gene lost 1 base, with 12 bases spanning the gap. CDR3 residues: CASSLHSLSYEQYF. The CDR3, as DNA: TGTGCCAGCAGTCTACACAGCTTGTCCTACGAGCAGTACTTC.

In DNA, the CDR3 is TGTGCCAGCAGTTCGATTCAGGGTCCCTCCTACAATGAGCAGTTCTTC. It encodes CASSSIQGPSYNEQFF. This chain joins TRBV9 and TRBJ2-1, with D possibly being TRBD1 (5 bases). Trimming left V 5 bases short and J 0 bases short, with 15 bases between. CDR1 and CDR2 from the germline V gene are SGDLS and YYNGEE. CDR3 length: 16 amino acids. Full variable domain (outside the CDR3, taken from reference TRBV9 and TRBJ2-1): DSGVTQTPKHLITATGQRVTLRCSPRSGDLSVYWYQQSLDQGLQFLIQYYNGEERAKGNILERFSAQQFPDLHSELNLSSLELGDSALYFCASSSIQGPSYNEQFFGPGTRLTVL.

This clone turned up a few times. The gene calls are TRBV10-1 and TRBJ1-6; 9 bases align to TRBD1. In germline, CDR1 is WNHNN, CDR2 SYGVQD (reference sequence). The CDR3 has 16 amino acids. V shed 4 bases, J shed 7 bases, and the junction held 8 bases outside the gene matches. The CDR3 DNA reads as TGCGCCAGCAGTGTAGAACAGGGGGCGGCGAATTCACCCCTCCACTTT. Its translation is CASSVEQGAANSPLHF.

The V and J genes are TRBV2 and TRBJ2-7, with a possible D match to TRBD2 (5 bases). The germline V and J ends were trimmed by 7 bases and 6 bases, with 13 bases remaining between them. Germline loops: CDR1 SNHLY, CDR2 FYNNEI. This CDR3 spans 12 amino acids. The CDR3 spells CASKREGSEQYF. Here the CDR3 DNA reads TGTGCCAGCAAAAGAGAGGGAAGCGAGCAGTACTTC.

As DNA, the CDR3 is TGTGCCAGCAGCGTTCCAGGGGGAGATACGCAGTATTTT. Translated: CASSVPGGDTQYF. V is TRBV9 and J is TRBJ2-3, with 7 positions matching TRBD1. Germline V gene lookup returns CDR1 SGDLS and CDR2 YYNGEE. The CDR3 has 13 residues. After removal of 2 bases from V and 5 bases from J, the junction contained 2 bases not matched to a gene. The whole variable domain, remainder taken from reference TRBV9 and TRBJ2-3, is DSGVTQTPKHLITATGQRVTLRCSPRSGDLSVYWYQQSLDQGLQFLIQYYNGEERAKGNILERFSAQQFPDLHSELNLSSLELGDSALYFCASSVPGGDTQYFGPGTRLTVL.

The V gene is TRBV19, the J gene TRBJ1-6, with unresolved D. V shed 4 bases and J shed 6 bases, with 7 bases lying between them. The germline V gene encodes CDR1 LNHDA and CDR2 SQIVND (reference sequence). The CDR3 runs to 13 residues. The CDR3 DNA reads TGTGCCAGTAGTACAGACCGTAATTCACCCCTCCACTTT. Translated, it gives CASSTDRNSPLHF.

The rearrangement uses TRBV7-9 and TRBJ2-2; 10 bases match TRBD1. There are 16 residues in the CDR3. With 1 base clipped from V and 4 bases from J, the junction kept 3 bases outside the gene matches. CDR1 is SEHNR and CDR2 is FQNEAQ in the germline V gene (reference sequence). The CDR3 DNA reads as TGTGCCAGCAGCTTAGTCGGGACAGGGGTCACCGGGGAGCTGTTTTTT. The encoded protein is CASSLVGTGVTGELFF. Based on the CDR3 plus reference TRBV7-9 and TRBJ2-2, the full variable domain is DTGVSQNPRHKITKRGQNVTFRCDPISEHNRLYWYRQTLGQGPEFLTYFQNEAQLEKSRLLSDRFSAERPKGSFSTLEIQRTEQGDSAMYLCASSLVGTGVTGELFFGEGSRLTVL.